This TCR beta chain was observed in a study of molecular identifiers for immune sequencing clone quantification. General study findings and limits: Clones above 20 RNA copies contained over 98% of effector molecules but under 1% of naive ones.

One entry per CDR3 protein results from TCRdb running MiXCR on the PCR reads. The sample comprises 460,000 or so distinct CDR3 sequences, 25% of which are singletons, and under 0.85% rests with the top ten. Germline V gives CDR1 SNHLY, CDR2 FYNNEI. There are 17 residues in the CDR3. V was clipped by 0 bases and J by 0 bases, with 12 bases between them. This clonotype was counted only a few times. Its antigen remains unidentified. Naive CD8 T cells, phenotype CD8+CD4-CCR7+CD45RA+, were sorted. This chain joins TRBV2 and TRBJ1-3; D is ambiguous. The TCR sequence derives from a human donor in good health. Some libraries in this study had Jurkat cell RNA spiked in. The sample taken for sequencing was naive CD8+ T cells from blood, with Jurkat cell RNA spiked in. Subset of the sample: FACS-sorted CD8+CD4-CCR7+CD45RA+ naive T cells. In DNA, the CDR3 is TGTGCCAGCAGTGAAGCTTGGCAGATCCTCTCTGGAAACACCATATATTTT. It is translated as CASSEAWQILSGNTIYF.